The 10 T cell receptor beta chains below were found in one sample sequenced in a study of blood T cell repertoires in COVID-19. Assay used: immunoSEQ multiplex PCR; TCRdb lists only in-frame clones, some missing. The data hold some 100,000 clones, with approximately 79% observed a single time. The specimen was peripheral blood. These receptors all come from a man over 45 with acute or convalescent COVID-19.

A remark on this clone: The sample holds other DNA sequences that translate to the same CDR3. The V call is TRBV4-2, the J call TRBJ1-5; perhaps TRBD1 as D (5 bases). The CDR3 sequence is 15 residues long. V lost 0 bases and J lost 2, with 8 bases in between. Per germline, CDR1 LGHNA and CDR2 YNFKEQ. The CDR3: CASSQERGGNQPQHF. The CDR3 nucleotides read TGTGCCAGCAGCCAAGAACGGGGGGGCAATCAGCCCCAGCATTTT.

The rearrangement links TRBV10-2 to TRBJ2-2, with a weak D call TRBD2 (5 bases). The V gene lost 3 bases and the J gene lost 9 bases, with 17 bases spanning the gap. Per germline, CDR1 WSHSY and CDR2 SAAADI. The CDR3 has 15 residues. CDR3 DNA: TGCGCCAGCAGTGAACGGGCGGGTGGCGTCAGGGAGCTGTTTTTT. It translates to CASSERAGGVRELFF.

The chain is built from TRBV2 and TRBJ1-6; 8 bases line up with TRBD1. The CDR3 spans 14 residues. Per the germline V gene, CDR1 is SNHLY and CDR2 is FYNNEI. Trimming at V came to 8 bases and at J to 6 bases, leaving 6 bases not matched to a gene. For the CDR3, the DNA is TGTGCCAGCCTGACAGGGGTCAGTAATTCACCCCTCCACTTT. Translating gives CASLTGVSNSPLHF.

The CDR3 DNA follows: TGTGCCAGCAGGACCCCAGGTAGCACTGAAGCTTTCTTT. It yields the protein CASRTPGSTEAFF. This chain joins TRBV6-5 and TRBJ1-1, with unresolved D. This CDR3 region has 13 residues. Germline V lookup: CDR1 MNHEY, CDR2 SVGAGI. V was trimmed by 6 bases and J by 4 bases, leaving 12 bases between them.

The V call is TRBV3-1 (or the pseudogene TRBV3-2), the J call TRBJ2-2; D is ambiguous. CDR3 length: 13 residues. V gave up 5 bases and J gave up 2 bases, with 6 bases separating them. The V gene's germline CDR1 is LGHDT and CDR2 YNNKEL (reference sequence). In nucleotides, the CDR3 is TGTGCCAGCAGCGCAGGAAACACCGGGGAGCTGTTTTTT. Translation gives CASSAGNTGELFF.

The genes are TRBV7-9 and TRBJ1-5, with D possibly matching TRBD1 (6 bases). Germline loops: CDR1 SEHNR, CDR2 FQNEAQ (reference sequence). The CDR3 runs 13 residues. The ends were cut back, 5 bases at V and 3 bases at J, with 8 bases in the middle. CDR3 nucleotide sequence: TGTGCCAGCAGCCACAGGGACAATCAGCCCCAGCATTTT. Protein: CASSHRDNQPQHF.

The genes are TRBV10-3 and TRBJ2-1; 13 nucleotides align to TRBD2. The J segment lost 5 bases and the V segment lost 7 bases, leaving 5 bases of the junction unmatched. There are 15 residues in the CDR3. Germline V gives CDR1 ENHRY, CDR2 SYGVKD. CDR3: CAITTGTSGDNEQFF. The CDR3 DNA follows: TGTGCCATCACCACAGGGACTAGCGGGGACAATGAGCAGTTCTTC.

CDR3: CASSQAGTVQETQYF. The CDR3 DNA sequence: TGTGCCAGCAGCCAAGCCGGGACAGTTCAAGAGACCCAGTACTTC. The rearrangement links TRBV3-1 (or the pseudogene TRBV3-2) to TRBJ2-5; 7 bases agree with TRBD1. This CDR3 is built from 15 residues. V shed 1 base, J shed 2 bases, and the junction held 4 bases outside the gene matches. Germline V lookup: CDR1 LGHDT, CDR2 YNNKEL (reference sequence).

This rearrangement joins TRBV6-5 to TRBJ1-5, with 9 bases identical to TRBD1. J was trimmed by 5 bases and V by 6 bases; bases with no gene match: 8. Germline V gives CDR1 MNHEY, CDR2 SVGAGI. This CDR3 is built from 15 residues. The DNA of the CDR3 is TGTGCCAGCAGACCGGGACAGGGCGGTCATCAGCCCCAGCATTTT. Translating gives CASRPGQGGHQPQHF.

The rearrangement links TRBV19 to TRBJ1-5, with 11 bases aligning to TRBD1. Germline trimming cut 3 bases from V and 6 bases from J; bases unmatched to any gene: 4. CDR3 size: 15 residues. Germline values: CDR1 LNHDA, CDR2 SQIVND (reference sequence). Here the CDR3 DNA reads TGTGCCAGTAGTATGGATGGGACAGGGGGTCAGCCCCAGCATTTT. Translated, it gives CASSMDGTGGQPQHF.